This T cell receptor beta chain stems from a study of identical twins. Study observations and caveats: Monozygotic twins shared more out-of-frame TCR alpha than recombination models predicted. Invariant T cells like MAIT and iNKT could partly confound the zero-insertion analyses. High-abundance cord blood beta clonotypes had fewer insertions; memory repertoires showed none. Cross-sectional statistics underpinned the conclusions; the same donors were not followed.

This clonotype was seen only a few times. Its antigen is currently unknown. MiXCR, run by TCRdb on the 5' RACE reads, gives a single entry per CDR3 protein. This table holds 450,000 or so distinct CDR3 sequences, 12% to 15% found once. Germline trimming cut 3 bases from V and 10 bases from J; bases unmatched to any gene: 7. The CDR3 is made up of 13 amino acids. Germline V gene data show CDR1 as SGHDT and CDR2 as YYEEEE. This sample was also put to use in a study of yellow fever vaccine responses in identical twins.

The sample was CD4+ T cells sorted from blood. The V and J genes are TRBV5-6 and TRBJ2-1; 7 nucleotides line up with TRBD2. The receptor comes from a woman between 18 and 30 years old in good health. The CDR3 region is CASSWDYTPEQFF. The CDR3 DNA is TGTGCCAGCAGCTGGGACTACACCCCGGAGCAGTTCTTC.